This T cell receptor beta chain was recorded in a study of shared clonotypes between healthy human individuals. Only in-frame clones appear in the TCRdb table, and some are missing; sequencing was by immunoSEQ multiplex PCR. The table shows over 300,000 clones, with around 87% occurring only once. For this clone: Other DNA sequences of this sample code for an identical CDR3.

CDR1 is SGDLS, CDR2 YYNGEE, per germline. The V gene lost 0 bases and the J gene lost 0 bases, with 10 bases spanning the gap. This CDR3 has 15 residues. This chain connects TRBV9 to TRBJ2-7, with D unclear. The origin of this receptor is a man in his late teens or twenties in good health. Sequenced: memory CD8+ T cells sorted from blood. The subset is: CD45RO+ cells pooled with CCR7-negative TemRA cells. CDR3 protein: CASSVGVGSSYEQYF. Written as DNA, the CDR3 is TGTGCCAGCAGCGTAGGTGTAGGTAGCTCCTACGAGCAGTACTTC.